In its sample, the clone carrying this T cell receptor beta chain was seen a few times. This specimen comes from a study of T cells in Graves' hyperthyroidism and ophthalmopathy. RNA transcripts served as the template for amplifying TCR beta CDR3 regions. A set of HTBI primers served as the primers for a first-round RT-PCR of the TCR CDR3. TCRdb independently ran MiXCR on the multiplex PCR reads; one entry per CDR3 protein. The sample has 300,000 or so distinct CDR3 sequences, approximately 17% seen once; the top ten hold less than 70%. The sample was blood. The source is a woman aged 55-70 years with Graves' ophthalmopathy.

The CDR3 reads CASSSLAGGRKETQYF. In DNA, the CDR3 is TGTGCCAGCAGTTCCCTAGCGGGGGGGAGGAAAGAGACCCAGTACTTC. The chain carries TRBV6-2 or TRBV6-3 and TRBJ2-5, with 12 bases lining up with TRBD2. Germline V gene sequence: CDR1 MNHEY, CDR2 SVGEGT. Trimming cost V 4 bases and J 3 bases; bases outside gene matches: 6. This CDR3 is 16 amino acids long.